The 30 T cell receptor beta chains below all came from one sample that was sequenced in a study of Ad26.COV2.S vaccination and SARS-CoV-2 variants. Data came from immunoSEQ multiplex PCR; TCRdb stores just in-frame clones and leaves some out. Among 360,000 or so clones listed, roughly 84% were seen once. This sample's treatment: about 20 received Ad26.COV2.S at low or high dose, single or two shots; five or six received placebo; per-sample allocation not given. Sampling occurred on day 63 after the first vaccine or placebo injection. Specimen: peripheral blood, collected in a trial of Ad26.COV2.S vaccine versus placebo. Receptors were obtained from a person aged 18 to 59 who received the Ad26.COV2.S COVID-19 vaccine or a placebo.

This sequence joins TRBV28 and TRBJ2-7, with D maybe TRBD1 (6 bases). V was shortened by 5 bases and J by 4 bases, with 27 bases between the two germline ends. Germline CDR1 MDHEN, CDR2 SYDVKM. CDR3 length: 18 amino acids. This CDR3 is CASSGGGQTIKKRYEQYF. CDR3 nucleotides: TGTGCCAGCAGTGGGGGCGGACAGACCATCAAGAAAAGATACGAGCAGTACTTC.

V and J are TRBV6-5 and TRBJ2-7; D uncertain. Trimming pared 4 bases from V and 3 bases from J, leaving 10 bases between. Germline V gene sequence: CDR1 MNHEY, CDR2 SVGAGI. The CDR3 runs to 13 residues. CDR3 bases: TGTGCCAGCAGTTTCGATAGGGACTACGAGCAGTACTTC. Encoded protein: CASSFDRDYEQYF.

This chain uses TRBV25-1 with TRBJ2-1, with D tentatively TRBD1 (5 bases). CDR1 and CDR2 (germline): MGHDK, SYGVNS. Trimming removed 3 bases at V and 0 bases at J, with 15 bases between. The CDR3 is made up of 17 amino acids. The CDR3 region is CASSDFRGRGSYNEQFF. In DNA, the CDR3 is TGTGCCAGCAGTGATTTTAGGGGAAGAGGCTCCTACAATGAGCAGTTCTTC.

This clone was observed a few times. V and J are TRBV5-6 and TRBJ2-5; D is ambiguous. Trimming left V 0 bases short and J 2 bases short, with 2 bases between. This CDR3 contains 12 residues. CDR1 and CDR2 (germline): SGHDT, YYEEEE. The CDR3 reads CASSLAQETQYF. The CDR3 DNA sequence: TGTGCCAGCAGCTTGGCGCAAGAGACCCAGTACTTC.

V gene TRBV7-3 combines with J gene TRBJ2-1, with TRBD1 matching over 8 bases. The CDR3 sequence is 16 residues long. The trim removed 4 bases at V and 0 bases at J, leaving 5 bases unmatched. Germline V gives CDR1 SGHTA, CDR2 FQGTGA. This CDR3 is CASSSGQGPSYNEQFF. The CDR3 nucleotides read TGTGCCAGCAGCTCTGGACAGGGTCCCTCCTACAATGAGCAGTTCTTC.

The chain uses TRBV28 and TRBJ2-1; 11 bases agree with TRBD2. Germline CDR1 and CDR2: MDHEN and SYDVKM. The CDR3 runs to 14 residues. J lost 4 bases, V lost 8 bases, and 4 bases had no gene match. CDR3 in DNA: TGTGCCAGCGGTCTAGCGGGGGGATACAATGAGCAGTTCTTC. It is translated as CASGLAGGYNEQFF.

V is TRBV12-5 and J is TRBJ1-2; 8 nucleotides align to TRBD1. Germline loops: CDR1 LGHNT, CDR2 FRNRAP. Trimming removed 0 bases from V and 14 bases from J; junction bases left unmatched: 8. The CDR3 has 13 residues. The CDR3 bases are TGTGCTAGTGGTTTGGTACTACAGGGGGGGATTACCTTC. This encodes CASGLVLQGGITF.

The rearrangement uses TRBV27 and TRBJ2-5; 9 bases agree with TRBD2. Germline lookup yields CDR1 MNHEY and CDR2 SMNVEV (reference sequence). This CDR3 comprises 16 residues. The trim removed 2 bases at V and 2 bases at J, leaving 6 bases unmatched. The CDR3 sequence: CASSLVSGGQQETQYF. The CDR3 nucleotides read TGTGCCAGCAGTTTAGTTAGCGGGGGCCAACAAGAGACCCAGTACTTC.

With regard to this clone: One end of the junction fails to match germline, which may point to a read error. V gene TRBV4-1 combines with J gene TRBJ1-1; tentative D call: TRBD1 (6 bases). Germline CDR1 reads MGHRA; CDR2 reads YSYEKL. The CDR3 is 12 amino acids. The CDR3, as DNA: TGCGCCAGCAGCCAGCTAAGGGGGGCGGAAATTTTT. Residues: CASSQLRGAEIF.

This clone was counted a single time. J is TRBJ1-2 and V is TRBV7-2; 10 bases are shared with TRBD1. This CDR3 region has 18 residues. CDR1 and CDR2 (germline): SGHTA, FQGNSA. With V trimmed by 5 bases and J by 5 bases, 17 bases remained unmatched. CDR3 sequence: CASSNRTGGRLGAYGYTF. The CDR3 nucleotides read TGTGCCAGCAGCAACCGGACAGGGGGTCGCCTGGGGGCTTATGGCTACACCTTC.

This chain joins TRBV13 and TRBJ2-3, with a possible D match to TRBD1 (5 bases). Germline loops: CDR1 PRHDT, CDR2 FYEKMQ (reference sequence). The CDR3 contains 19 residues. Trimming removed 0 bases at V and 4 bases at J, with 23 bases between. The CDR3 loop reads CASSLGHGFGATGADTQYF. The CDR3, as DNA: TGTGCCAGCAGCTTAGGCCACGGGTTTGGGGCCACTGGGGCAGATACGCAGTATTTT.

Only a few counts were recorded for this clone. The CDR3: CASSLEGLGNQPQHF. CDR3 bases: TGTGCCAGCAGCTTAGAGGGGTTGGGCAATCAGCCCCAGCATTTT. This chain links TRBV7-9 with TRBJ1-5; TRBD1 is a possible D gene (5 bases). The CDR3 covers 15 residues. Germline-derived CDR1 and CDR2 are SEHNR and FQNEAQ (reference sequence). V gave up 1 base and J gave up 2 bases, with 9 bases separating them.

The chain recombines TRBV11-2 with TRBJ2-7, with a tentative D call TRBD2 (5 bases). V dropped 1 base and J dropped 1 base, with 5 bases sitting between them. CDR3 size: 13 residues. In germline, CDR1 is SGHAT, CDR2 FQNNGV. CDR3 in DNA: TGTGCCAGCAGCTTAGGGGAGTCCTACGAGCAGTACTTC. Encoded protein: CASSLGESYEQYF. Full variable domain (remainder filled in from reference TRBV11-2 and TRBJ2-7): EAGVAQSPRYKIIEKRQSVAFWCNPISGHATLYWYQQILGQGPKLLIQFQNNGVVDDSQLPKDRFSAERLKGVDSTLKIQPAKLEDSAVYLCASSLGESYEQYFGPGTRLTVT.

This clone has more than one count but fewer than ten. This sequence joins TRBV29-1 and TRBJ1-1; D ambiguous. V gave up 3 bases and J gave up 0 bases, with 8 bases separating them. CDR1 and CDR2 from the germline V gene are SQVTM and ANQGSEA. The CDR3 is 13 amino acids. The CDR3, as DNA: TGCAGCGTTGATAGGGCTATGAACACTGAAGCTTTCTTT. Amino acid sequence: CSVDRAMNTEAFF.

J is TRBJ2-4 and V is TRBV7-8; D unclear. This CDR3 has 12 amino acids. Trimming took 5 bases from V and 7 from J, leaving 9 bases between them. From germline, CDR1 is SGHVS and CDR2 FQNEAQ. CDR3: CASSLLKNIQYF. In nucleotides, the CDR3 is TGTGCCAGCAGCCTCCTAAAGAACATTCAGTACTTC.

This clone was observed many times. The CDR3 is CASRFGQAVINYGYTF. CDR3 DNA: TGTGCAAGTCGCTTCGGACAGGCAGTGATTAACTATGGCTACACCTTC. The chain recombines TRBV12-2 with TRBJ1-2; the table's D call of TRBD1 was not tested on the DNA. TRBV12-2 is a pseudogene locus. The CDR3 loop spans 16 amino acids.

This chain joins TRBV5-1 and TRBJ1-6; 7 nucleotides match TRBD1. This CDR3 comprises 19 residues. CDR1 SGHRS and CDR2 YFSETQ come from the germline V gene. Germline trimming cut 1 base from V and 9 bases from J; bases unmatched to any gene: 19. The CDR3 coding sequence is TGCGCCAGCAGCTTGCGGTCCACGATGGGAGAGGGGGCTCGTTCACCCCTCCACTTT. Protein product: CASSLRSTMGEGARSPLHF.

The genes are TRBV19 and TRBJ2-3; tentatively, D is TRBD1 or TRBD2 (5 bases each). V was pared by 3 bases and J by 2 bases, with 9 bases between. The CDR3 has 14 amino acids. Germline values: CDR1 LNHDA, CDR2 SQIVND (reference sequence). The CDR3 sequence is CASSIWGNTDTQYF. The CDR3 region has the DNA TGTGCCAGTAGTATCTGGGGGAACACAGATACGCAGTATTTT.

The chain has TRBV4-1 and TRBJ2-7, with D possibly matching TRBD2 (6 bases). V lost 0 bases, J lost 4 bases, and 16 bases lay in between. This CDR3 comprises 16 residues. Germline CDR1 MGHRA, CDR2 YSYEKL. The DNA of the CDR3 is TGCGCCAGCAGCCAAGACAGCGGGTGGGCCCCGTACGAGCAGTACTTC. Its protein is CASSQDSGWAPYEQYF.

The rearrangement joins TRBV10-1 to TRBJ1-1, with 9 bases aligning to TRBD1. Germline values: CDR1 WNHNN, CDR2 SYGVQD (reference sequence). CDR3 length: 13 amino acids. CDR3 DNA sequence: TGCGCGTGGGGACAGGGTAAGGACACTGAAGCTTTCTTT. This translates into CAWGQGKDTEAFF.

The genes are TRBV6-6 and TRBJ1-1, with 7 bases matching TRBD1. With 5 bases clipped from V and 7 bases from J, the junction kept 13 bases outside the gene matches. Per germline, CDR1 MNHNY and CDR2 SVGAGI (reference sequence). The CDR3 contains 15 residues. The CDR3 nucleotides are TGTGCCAGCAGTAGAACCGACAGGGCTTGGATTGAAGCTTTCTTT. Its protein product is CASSRTDRAWIEAFF.

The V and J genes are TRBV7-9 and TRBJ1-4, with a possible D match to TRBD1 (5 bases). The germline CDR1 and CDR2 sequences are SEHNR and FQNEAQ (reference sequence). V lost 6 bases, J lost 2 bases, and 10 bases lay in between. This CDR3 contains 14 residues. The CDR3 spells CASRSGGTNEKLFF. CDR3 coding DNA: TGTGCCAGCAGATCCGGGGGGACTAATGAAAAACTGTTTTTT.

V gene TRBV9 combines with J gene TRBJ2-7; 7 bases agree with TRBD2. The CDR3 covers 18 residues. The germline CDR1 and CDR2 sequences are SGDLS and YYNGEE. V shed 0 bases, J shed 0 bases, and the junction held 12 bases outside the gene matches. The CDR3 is CASSVGSVGRDYSYEQYF. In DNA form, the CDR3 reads TGTGCCAGCAGCGTAGGAAGTGTCGGGCGGGACTACTCCTACGAGCAGTACTTC.

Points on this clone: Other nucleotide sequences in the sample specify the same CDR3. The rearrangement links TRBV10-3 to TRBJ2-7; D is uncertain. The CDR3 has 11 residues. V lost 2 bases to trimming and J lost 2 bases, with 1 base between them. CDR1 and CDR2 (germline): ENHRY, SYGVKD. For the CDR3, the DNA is TGTGCCATCAGTGAGGCCTACGAGCAGTACTTC. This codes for CAISEAYEQYF.

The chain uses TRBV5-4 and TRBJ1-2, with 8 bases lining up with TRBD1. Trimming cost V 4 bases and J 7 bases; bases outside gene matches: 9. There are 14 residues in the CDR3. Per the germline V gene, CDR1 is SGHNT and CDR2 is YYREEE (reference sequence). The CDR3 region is CASSPQDRDSGYTF. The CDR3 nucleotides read TGTGCCAGCAGCCCCCAGGACAGGGACTCTGGCTACACCTTC.

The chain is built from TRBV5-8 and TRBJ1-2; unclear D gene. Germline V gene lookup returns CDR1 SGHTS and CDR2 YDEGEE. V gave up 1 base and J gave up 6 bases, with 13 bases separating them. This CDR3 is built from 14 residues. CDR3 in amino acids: CASSLRSVGDGYTF. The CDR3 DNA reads TGTGCCAGCAGCTTGCGTTCTGTCGGAGATGGCTACACCTTC. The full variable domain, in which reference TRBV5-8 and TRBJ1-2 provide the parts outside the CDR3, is EAGVTQSPTHLIKTRGQQATLRCSPISGHTSVYWYQQALGLGLQFLLWYDEGEERNRGNFPPRFSGRQFPNYSSELNVNALELEDSALYLCASSLRSVGDGYTFGSGTRLTVV.

CDR3 residues: CASSTDRGLGQPQHF. CDR3 DNA sequence: TGTGCCAGCAGCACGGACAGGGGGCTGGGACAGCCCCAGCATTTT. The gene calls are TRBV6-5 and TRBJ1-5, with 11 bases identical to TRBD1. The germline gives CDR1 MNHEY, CDR2 SVGAGI. The CDR3 totals 15 residues. The trim removed 6 bases at V and 7 bases at J, leaving 8 bases unmatched.

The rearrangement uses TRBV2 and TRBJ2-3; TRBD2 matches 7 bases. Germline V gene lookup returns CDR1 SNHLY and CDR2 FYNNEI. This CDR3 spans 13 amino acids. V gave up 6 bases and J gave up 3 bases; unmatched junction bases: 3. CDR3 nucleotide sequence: TGTGCCAGCAGCCGACTAGCAACAGATACGCAGTATTTT. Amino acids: CASSRLATDTQYF.

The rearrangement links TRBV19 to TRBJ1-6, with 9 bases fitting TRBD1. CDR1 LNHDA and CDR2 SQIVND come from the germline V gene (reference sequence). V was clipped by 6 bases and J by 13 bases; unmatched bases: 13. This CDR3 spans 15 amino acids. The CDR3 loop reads CASSPTGGNVRPLHF. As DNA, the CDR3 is TGTGCCAGTAGCCCAACAGGGGGCAATGTTAGGCCCCTCCACTTT.

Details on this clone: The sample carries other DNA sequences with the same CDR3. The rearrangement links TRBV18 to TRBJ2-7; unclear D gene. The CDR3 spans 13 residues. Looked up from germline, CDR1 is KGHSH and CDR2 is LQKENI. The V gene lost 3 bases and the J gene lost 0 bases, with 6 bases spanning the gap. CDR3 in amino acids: CASSPPSSYEQYF. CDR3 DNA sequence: TGTGCCAGCTCACCGCCGAGCTCCTACGAGCAGTACTTC.